Presented here are 21 T cell receptor beta chains from one specimen sequenced in a study of shared clonotypes between healthy human individuals. CD45RO-negative CD8 cells positively selected for CCR7 made up the naive population, which excluded terminally differentiated effector memory CD45RA+ cells. Clones were read by immunoSEQ multiplex PCR, and TCRdb kept only the in-frame ones, dropping some. The table has millions of clones, roughly 91% seen once. Input material: naive CD8+ T cells from PBMCs. The origin of the receptors is a man aged 18 to 30 in good health. Some clones in this sample may be carry-over from other donors' samples.

The rearrangement uses TRBV28 and TRBJ1-2; D call uncertain. Deletions cut 5 bases from V and 7 bases from J, with 17 bases between. In germline, CDR1 is MDHEN, CDR2 SYDVKM. The CDR3 is 14 residues long. The CDR3: CASSPSASESGYTF. The CDR3, as DNA: TGTGCCAGCAGTCCTTCAGCGTCGGAAAGTGGCTACACCTTC.

The V call is TRBV13, the J call TRBJ2-1; D may be TRBD1 (5 bases). With 7 bases removed from V and 8 bases from J, the gap between germline ends came to 12 bases. This CDR3 has 12 residues. Germline V gene lookup returns CDR1 PRHDT and CDR2 FYEKMQ (reference sequence). The CDR3: CASTFQGDEQFF. Here the CDR3 DNA reads TGTGCCAGCACCTTCCAGGGTGATGAGCAGTTCTTC.

This chain links TRBV5-1 with TRBJ2-6; 7 positions match TRBD1. The V and J ends lost 2 bases and 3 bases, in that order; junction bases with no gene match: 8. The CDR3 covers 17 residues. The V gene's germline CDR1 is SGHRS and CDR2 YFSETQ. As DNA, the CDR3 is TGCGCCAGCAGCTTTGACAGGGCAGAGGGTGGGGCCAACGTCCTGACTTTC. This translates into CASSFDRAEGGANVLTF.

The chain carries TRBV4-1 and TRBJ1-3; D might be TRBD1 (6 bases). This CDR3 has 16 amino acids. Germline V CDR1 and CDR2: MGHRA, YSYEKL. Trimming cost V 3 bases and J 0 bases, with 12 bases left between them. CDR3 sequence reads: CASSHGQKSSGNTIYF. DNA of the CDR3: TGCGCCAGCAGCCATGGACAGAAGAGCTCTGGAAACACCATATATTTT.

The chain couples TRBV6-6 to TRBJ2-1; 14 bases map to TRBD2. The V and J ends lost 5 bases and 9 bases, in that order; junction bases with no gene match: 9. This CDR3 is built from 16 residues. CDR1 and CDR2 (germline): MNHNY, SVGAGI (reference sequence). CDR3 loop: CASSLGLAGVAGEQFF. In DNA, the CDR3 is TGTGCCAGCAGTCTGGGACTAGCGGGAGTTGCTGGTGAGCAGTTCTTC.

This clone has only one observation. The J gene is TRBJ2-1, the V gene TRBV7-6; 12 bases agree with TRBD2. In germline, CDR1 is SGHVS, CDR2 FNYEAQ. J lost 6 bases, V lost 6 bases, and 6 bases had no gene match. This CDR3 spans 15 amino acids. In DNA form, the CDR3 reads TGTGCCAGCAGGCTATGGACTAGCGGGACCAATGAGCAGTTCTTC. This encodes CASRLWTSGTNEQFF.

The chain is built from TRBV11-1 and TRBJ2-3; the D is unclear. The V gene's germline CDR1 is SGHAT and CDR2 FQDESV (reference sequence). The CDR3 sequence is 11 residues long. V was pared by 7 bases and J by 10 bases, with 12 bases between. The CDR3 nucleotides read TGTGCCAGCACCGATTATGACGCGCAGTATTTT. It specifies CASTDYDAQYF.

Remarks on this clone: Other DNA sequences of this sample code for an identical CDR3. The CDR3 bases are TGCAGCGTTGAACTAGCGGGGGGCTACGAGCAGTACTTC. Protein product: CSVELAGGYEQYF. The chain employs TRBV29-1 and TRBJ2-7; 11 bases match TRBD2. Trimming took 2 bases from V and 3 from J; bases not matched to a gene: 0. The CDR3 sequence is 13 residues long. Per the germline V gene, CDR1 is SQVTM and CDR2 is ANQGSEA.

This chain connects TRBV27 to TRBJ2-3; TRBD1 is a possible D gene (6 bases). The CDR3 loop spans 17 amino acids. V was pared by 5 bases and J by 2 bases, with 20 bases between. In germline, CDR1 is MNHEY, CDR2 SMNVEV (reference sequence). The CDR3 nucleotides read TGTGCCAGCAGTCCAGGGACACGGAGAGGCCCCACAGATACGCAGTATTTT. Amino acids: CASSPGTRRGPTDTQYF.

The chain carries TRBV4-2 and TRBJ2-1; the D gene is possibly TRBD1 (5 bases). V was trimmed by 0 bases and J by 5 bases, leaving 11 bases between them. This CDR3 is built from 15 residues. Germline CDR1 is LGHNA and CDR2 is YNFKEQ. The CDR3 protein is CASSQDPTGHNEQFF. For the CDR3, the DNA is TGTGCCAGCAGCCAAGACCCCACAGGCCACAATGAGCAGTTCTTC.

The V gene is TRBV2, the J gene TRBJ1-1; D call uncertain. Germline loops: CDR1 SNHLY, CDR2 FYNNEI. CDR3 length equals 11 residues. The germline V and J ends were trimmed by 2 bases and 11 bases, with 9 bases remaining between them. The CDR3 sequence is CASSETQNAFF. The CDR3 coding sequence is TGTGCCAGCAGTGAAACGCAGAACGCTTTCTTT.

As regards this clone: The germline gene is not matched at one end of the junction; a read error may be the cause. The V and J genes are TRBV4-1 and TRBJ1-1; D possibly corresponds to TRBD1 (5 bases). This CDR3 is built from 16 residues. The V gene's germline CDR1 is MGHRA and CDR2 YSYEKL. CDR3 in DNA: TGCGCCAGCAGCCAGCAACTTGGGGCCCCTCTAGCTGAGGCTTTCTTT. It translates to CASSQQLGAPLAEAFF.

CDR3 sequence: CASSLAYGQNTEAFF. The CDR3 DNA sequence: TGCGCCAGCAGCTTGGCTTACGGACAGAACACTGAAGCTTTCTTT. J is TRBJ1-1 and V is TRBV5-1; the D gene is possibly TRBD1 (5 bases). CDR3 length: 15 amino acids. V lost 0 bases, J lost 1 base, and 10 bases lay in between. Germline CDR1 SGHRS, CDR2 YFSETQ.

The gene calls are TRBV7-9 and TRBJ2-3; perhaps TRBD1 as D (5 bases). This CDR3 is built from 17 residues. V was cut by 4 bases and J by 0 bases, with 17 bases left in between. Germline V CDR1 and CDR2: SEHNR, FQNEAQ (reference sequence). DNA of the CDR3: TGTGCCAGCAGCTCTATAGGGGCCAGGATTAGCACAGATACGCAGTATTTT. As protein: CASSSIGARISTDTQYF.

On this clone itself: This specimen includes other DNA sequences encoding the same CDR3. The genes are TRBV7-9 and TRBJ1-1; D gene uncertain. The CDR3 extends over 12 amino acids. Germline V lookup: CDR1 SEHNR, CDR2 FQNEAQ (reference sequence). Trimming took 1 base from V and 6 from J, leaving 6 bases between them. CDR3 in amino acids: CASSLGSPEAFF. Here the CDR3 DNA reads TGTGCCAGCAGCTTAGGTAGCCCTGAAGCTTTCTTT.

V usage is TRBV7-9 and J usage is TRBJ2-5; D possibly matches TRBD1 or TRBD2 (6 bases each). This CDR3 has 13 residues. The germline V gene has CDR1 SEHNR and CDR2 FQNEAQ (reference sequence). Trimming removed 3 bases from V and 4 bases from J, with 9 bases in between. DNA of the CDR3: TGTGCCAGCAGCTTCCCGGGGGCAGAGACCCAGTACTTC. Translating it yields CASSFPGAETQYF.

The CDR3 DNA is TGTGCCAGCAGCGAGCAACTTAGCGGTGGAACCAATGAGCAGTTCTTC. It codes for CASSEQLSGGTNEQFF. V usage is TRBV9 and J usage is TRBJ2-1; TRBD2 might be the D (6 bases). The germline gives CDR1 SGDLS, CDR2 YYNGEE. The CDR3 has 16 residues. V gave up 3 bases and J gave up 6 bases, with 19 bases separating them.

The chain is built from TRBV2 and TRBJ1-1; 9 nucleotides align to TRBD1. V was pared by 2 bases and J by 3 bases, with 7 bases of the junction left unmatched. CDR1 is SNHLY, CDR2 FYNNEI, per germline. The CDR3 is made up of 16 amino acids. This chain's CDR3 is CASSETSDRGDTEAFF. The CDR3 DNA follows: TGTGCCAGCAGTGAAACGTCGGACAGGGGTGACACTGAAGCTTTCTTT.

This clone was seen a single time. The rearrangement joins TRBV27 to TRBJ2-1; D call uncertain. The V end was cut by 6 bases, the J end by 1 base, with 13 bases between. CDR3 length equals 15 residues. Germline CDR1 and CDR2: MNHEY and SMNVEV (reference sequence). As DNA, the CDR3 is TGTGCCAGCAGCGCTAAGGACCTGTCCTACAATGAGCAGTTCTTC. It codes for CASSAKDLSYNEQFF.

This chain joins TRBV19 and TRBJ1-4; tentative D call: TRBD1 (5 bases). Germline-derived CDR1 and CDR2 are LNHDA and SQIVND (reference sequence). CDR3 size: 16 residues. V dropped 5 bases and J dropped 1 base, with 14 bases sitting between them. For the CDR3, the DNA is TGTGCCAGTAGTGCGACAGACGGGGGAACTAATGAAAAACTGTTTTTT. This translates into CASSATDGGTNEKLFF.

V usage is TRBV7-9 and J usage is TRBJ1-1; perhaps TRBD1 as D (5 bases). Trimming removed 1 base from V and 0 bases from J, with 15 bases in between. The CDR3 runs to 17 residues. Germline CDR1 reads SEHNR; CDR2 reads FQNEAQ (reference sequence). The CDR3 DNA reads TGTGCCAGCAGCTTAGAGGGGCCTACGGAGTTGAACACTGAAGCTTTCTTT. Protein: CASSLEGPTELNTEAFF.